One and the same sample provided the 23 T cell receptor beta chains below, sequenced in a study of cytomegalovirus exposure and HLA in healthy donors. Measured with immunoSEQ multiplex PCR; TCRdb has only the in-frame clones, and not every one. The sample yields 75,000 to 100,000 clones, 95% to 97% seen once. The sequenced material came from PBMCs. These receptors were collected from a man aged 18 to 29 in good health and CMV-seronegative.

This clone has just one count. The chain combines TRBV11-3 with TRBJ2-5; D gene uncertain. The CDR3 length is 14 residues. Looked up from germline, CDR1 is SGHNT and CDR2 is YENEEA. Between the trimmed V and J ends, which lost 4 bases and 0 bases, there was a span of 9 bases. The CDR3 region is CASSSTSYQETQYF. The CDR3 DNA is TGTGCCAGCAGCTCCACCAGTTACCAAGAGACCCAGTACTTC.

The chain links TRBV19 to TRBJ2-2; TRBD2 might be the D (6 bases). The V gene's germline CDR1 is LNHDA and CDR2 SQIVND (reference sequence). The ends were cut back, 3 bases at V and 4 bases at J, with 12 bases in the middle. The CDR3 covers 15 residues. The CDR3 here is CASSIPRESTGELFF. CDR3 in DNA: TGTGCCAGTAGTATTCCCCGGGAGAGCACCGGGGAGCTGTTTTTT.

The sample holds one count of this clone. The V and J genes are TRBV30 and TRBJ2-7; 12 bases agree with TRBD2. The CDR3 contains 15 residues. Germline trimming cut 0 bases from V and 4 bases from J; bases unmatched to any gene: 4. Germline V CDR1 and CDR2: GTSNPN, SVGIG (reference sequence). DNA of the CDR3: TGTGCCTGGAGTGTAGCCCTAGCGGGAGGGTACGAGCAGTACTTC. Translating it yields CAWSVALAGGYEQYF.

This clone was recorded a few times. This rearrangement joins TRBV2 to TRBJ1-5; tentative D call: TRBD1 (6 bases). Trimming left V 7 bases short and J 6 bases short, with 16 bases between. The germline CDR1 and CDR2 sequences are SNHLY and FYNNEI. The length of the CDR3 is 14 residues. This chain's CDR3 is CASTIYRDGQPQHF. For the CDR3, the DNA is TGTGCCAGCACCATCTACAGGGACGGTCAGCCCCAGCATTTT.

CDR3 coding DNA: TGTGCCAGCAGTTCTTCCACCTGGACCTCTCGGACAGGGACCGGGGAGCTGTTTTTT. Protein product: CASSSSTWTSRTGTGELFF. This chain joins TRBV28 and TRBJ2-2; 8 bases fit TRBD1. Trimming cost V 4 bases and J 5 bases; bases outside gene matches: 18. The length of the CDR3 is 19 residues. Germline V gene data show CDR1 as MDHEN and CDR2 as SYDVKM.

The chain uses TRBV5-4 and TRBJ2-1; tentatively, D is TRBD2 (5 bases). The germline V gene has CDR1 SGHNT and CDR2 YYREEE (reference sequence). V lost 3 bases and J lost 8, with 12 bases in between. The CDR3 has 13 amino acids. The CDR3 nucleotides are TGTGCCAGCAGCTCGGGGTACGGATATGAGCAGTTCTTC. It encodes CASSSGYGYEQFF. The whole variable domain, filled in from reference TRBV5-4 and TRBJ2-1, reads ETGVTQSPTHLIKTRGQQVTLRCSSQSGHNTVSWYQQALGQGPQFIFQYYREEENGRGNFPPRFSGLQFPNYSSELNVNALELDDSALYLCASSSGYGYEQFFGPGTRLTVL.

The chain has TRBV7-9 and TRBJ2-2; D is unclear. This CDR3 is 15 amino acids long. Per germline, CDR1 SEHNR and CDR2 FQNEAQ (reference sequence). Deletions cut 3 bases from V and 6 bases from J, with 14 bases between. CDR3 DNA: TGTGCCAGCAGCTTTTACCCCTCAGGCCCCGGGGAGCTGTTTTTT. It specifies CASSFYPSGPGELFF.

J is TRBJ2-7 and V is TRBV5-4, with a possible D match to TRBD1 (6 bases). V lost 0 bases and J 2 bases, leaving 12 bases between the germline ends. This CDR3 contains 15 residues. Germline CDR1 is SGHNT and CDR2 is YYREEE (reference sequence). In nucleotides, the CDR3 is TGTGCCAGCAGCTTGGGACAGGTGCCCACCTACGAGCAGTACTTC. Amino acids: CASSLGQVPTYEQYF.

The chain couples TRBV6-5 to TRBJ1-2; 7 bases agree with TRBD1. The CDR3 has 14 residues. Germline-derived CDR1 and CDR2 are MNHEY and SVGAGI. V was pared by 2 bases and J by 8 bases, with 8 bases of the junction left unmatched. The CDR3 reads CASSYTGELGGYTF. The CDR3 DNA reads TGTGCCAGCAGTTACACAGGGGAGCTGGGAGGCTACACCTTC.

The chain uses TRBV30 and TRBJ1-5; 8 bases are a match to TRBD1. This CDR3 spans 16 amino acids. In germline, CDR1 is GTSNPN, CDR2 SVGIG (reference sequence). V lost 6 bases and J lost 2; bases outside the gene matches: 12. The CDR3 DNA reads as TGTGCCTGCTCGACAGGGGTGGGGTTGGGCAATCAGCCCCAGCATTTT. Residues: CACSTGVGLGNQPQHF. Full variable domain (remainder filled in from reference TRBV30 and TRBJ1-5): SQTIHQWPATLVQPVGSPLSLECTVEGTSNPNLYWYRQAAGRGLQLLFYSVGIGQISSEVPQNLSASRPQDRQFILSSKKLLLSDSGFYLCACSTGVGLGNQPQHFGDGTRLSIL.

In its sample, this clone was seen a few times. The rearrangement joins TRBV5-1 to TRBJ1-5; D call uncertain. Germline V gene sequence: CDR1 SGHRS, CDR2 YFSETQ. The CDR3 extends over 15 amino acids. The ends were cut back, 0 bases at V and 0 bases at J, with 7 bases in the middle. CDR3 sequence reads: CASSLDYNSNQPQHF. The CDR3 bases are TGCGCCAGCAGCTTGGACTATAATAGCAATCAGCCCCAGCATTTT.

The rearrangement joins TRBV5-6 to TRBJ1-1; D not resolved. Germline V gene sequence: CDR1 SGHDT, CDR2 YYEEEE. V lost 3 bases to trimming and J lost 4 bases, with 16 bases between them. The CDR3 contains 15 residues. CDR3: CASSYDARGRTEAFF. CDR3 nucleotides: TGTGCCAGCAGCTATGACGCTCGAGGGCGCACTGAAGCTTTCTTT.

The V and J genes are TRBV30 and TRBJ2-1; D gene unclear. The ends were cut back, 8 bases at V and 0 bases at J, with 11 bases in the middle. Per the germline V gene, CDR1 is GTSNPN and CDR2 is SVGIG (reference sequence). This CDR3 is built from 13 residues. CDR3: CAAERDSYNEQFF. Here the CDR3 DNA reads TGTGCCGCGGAGCGTGACTCCTACAATGAGCAGTTCTTC.

The chain has TRBV11-2 and TRBJ2-1, with TRBD1 matching over 8 bases. V shed 7 bases, J shed 10 bases, and the junction held 3 bases outside the gene matches. Germline CDR1 is SGHAT and CDR2 is FQNNGV. The CDR3 length is 11 residues. Here the CDR3 reads CASTQGGEQFF. In DNA, the CDR3 is TGTGCCAGCACACAGGGGGGCGAGCAGTTCTTC.

V gene TRBV30 combines with J gene TRBJ1-5; possibly TRBD1 for D (6 bases). V was cut by 2 bases and J by 10 bases, with 9 bases left in between. Germline values: CDR1 GTSNPN, CDR2 SVGIG (reference sequence). This CDR3 is built from 11 residues. The DNA of the CDR3 is TGTGCCTGGAGTACGGGGGGCCCCCAGCATTTT. Translating it yields CAWSTGGPQHF.

This chain joins TRBV27 and TRBJ2-5, with 9 bases fitting TRBD2. The CDR3 runs to 18 residues. The V and J ends lost 0 bases and 3 bases, in that order; junction bases with no gene match: 11. Germline V gene data show CDR1 as MNHEY and CDR2 as SMNVEV (reference sequence). The CDR3 region has the DNA TGTGCCAGCAGTTTATCTCCGAGCGGGCTAGCGGGGAAAGAGACCCAGTACTTC. This translates into CASSLSPSGLAGKETQYF.

This chain uses TRBV10-3 with TRBJ2-7; D may be TRBD2 (6 bases). There are 13 residues in the CDR3. V lost 4 bases and J 6 bases, leaving 13 bases between the germline ends. CDR1 and CDR2 from the germline V gene are ENHRY and SYGVKD. CDR3 sequence reads: CAISVGGTSEQYF. CDR3 sequence (DNA): TGTGCCATCAGTGTCGGCGGGACCTCCGAGCAGTACTTC.

This chain joins TRBV5-1 and TRBJ2-7; 11 bases match TRBD2. Germline values: CDR1 SGHRS, CDR2 YFSETQ. This CDR3 comprises 15 residues. The V gene end was trimmed by 2 bases and the J gene end by 6 bases; junction bases not matched to a gene: 7. DNA of the CDR3: TGCGCCAGCAGCTTTAATAGCGGGAGGGCCGGCGAGCAGTACTTC. Amino acid sequence: CASSFNSGRAGEQYF.

The CDR3 here is CASSRSGRGGYNEQFF. CDR3 bases: TGTGCCAGCAGCCGCTCGGGGCGGGGAGGATACAATGAGCAGTTCTTC. The chain is built from TRBV13 and TRBJ2-1; TRBD2 might be the D (6 bases). The CDR3 loop spans 16 amino acids. V lost 5 bases, J lost 4 bases, and 18 bases lay in between. Germline V lookup: CDR1 PRHDT, CDR2 FYEKMQ (reference sequence).

This rearrangement joins TRBV5-6 to TRBJ2-2, with D perhaps matching TRBD1 (6 bases). V dropped 0 bases and J dropped 0 bases, with 12 bases sitting between them. This CDR3 is built from 17 residues. Germline V lookup: CDR1 SGHDT, CDR2 YYEEEE. This CDR3 reads CASSLDQGFTNTGELFF. The DNA of the CDR3 is TGTGCCAGCAGCTTGGATCAGGGGTTTACGAACACCGGGGAGCTGTTTTTT.

This clone was counted a single time. The chain joins TRBV15 to TRBJ2-7; 15 positions match TRBD2. Trimming cost V 1 base and J 1 base; bases outside gene matches: 8. CDR1 and CDR2 from the germline V gene are LNHNV and YYDKDF (reference sequence). This CDR3 is 19 amino acids long. The CDR3 DNA reads TGTGCCACCAGCAGAGCCGGAGGACTAGCGGGAGGGCCGTCCTACGAGCAGTACGTC. As protein: CATSRAGGLAGGPSYEQYV.

This rearrangement joins TRBV2 to TRBJ1-2, with no clear D. Trimming removed 3 bases from V and 4 bases from J, with 15 bases in between. Germline V CDR1 and CDR2: SNHLY, FYNNEI. CDR3 length: 15 amino acids. CDR3 region: CASSDALNLLYGYTF. The DNA of the CDR3 is TGTGCCAGCAGTGATGCCCTTAATTTACTCTATGGCTACACCTTC. Supplemented by reference TRBV2 and TRBJ1-2, the full variable domain reads EPEVTQTPSHQVTQMGQEVILRCVPISNHLYFYWYRQILGQKVEFLVSFYNNEISEKSEIFDDQFSVERPDGSNFTLKIRSTKLEDSAMYFCASSDALNLLYGYTFGSGTRLTVV.

The CDR3 is CASSQFAELAKNIQYF. Written as DNA, the CDR3 is TGCGCCAGCAGCCAATTTGCGGAGCTAGCCAAAAACATTCAGTACTTC. The chain joins TRBV4-1 to TRBJ2-4; D call uncertain. Trimming cost V 2 bases and J 0 bases, with 11 bases left between them. Germline V lookup: CDR1 MGHRA, CDR2 YSYEKL. The CDR3 runs to 16 residues.